Shown below are 29 T cell receptor beta chains from a single sample sequenced in a study of T and B cells in COVID-19 patients. From blood, about 240-550 ng of genomic DNA served as TRB template. BIOMED2 TRB-A/B primer pools were used in multiplex TRB PCR. In TCRdb, the multiplex PCR reads were re-called with MiXCR into one record per CDR3 protein. Of about 3,100 distinct CDR3 sequences listed, 20% to 25% are singletons. Sequencing was carried out using blood. The receptors were gathered from a human donor with active COVID-19.

This clonotype is medium-sized. The chain recombines TRBV30 with TRBJ2-7; 11 bases are a match to TRBD2. This CDR3 has 15 amino acids. V lost 0 bases and J lost 6; bases outside the gene matches: 7. Per the germline V gene, CDR1 is GTSNPN and CDR2 is SVGIG (reference sequence). CDR3 DNA sequence: TGTGCCTGGAGTGTAACTAGCGGGAGTTCCGCCGAGCAGTACTTC. Its translation is CAWSVTSGSSAEQYF.

This clonotype is labeled as medium-sized. The V gene is TRBV5-6, the J gene TRBJ1-5; weak D call: TRBD1 (5 bases). CDR1 and CDR2 from the germline V gene are SGHDT and YYEEEE. This CDR3 comprises 14 residues. Trimming removed 1 base from V and 3 bases from J, with 8 bases in between. CDR3 sequence: CASSLMTDNQPQHF. CDR3 nucleotide sequence: TGTGCCAGCAGCTTGATGACAGACAATCAGCCCCAGCATTTT.

By share of the sample, this clonotype is medium-sized. The V gene is TRBV7-2, the J gene TRBJ2-3, with 10 bases matching TRBD2. This CDR3 region has 16 residues. The germline V gene has CDR1 SGHTA and CDR2 FQGNSA. The V segment lost 4 bases and the J segment 8 bases; nucleotides outside the gene matches: 12. The CDR3 here is CASSSSPFSGGSTQYF. The CDR3 DNA follows: TGTGCCAGCAGCTCAAGCCCTTTTAGCGGGGGGAGTACGCAGTATTTT.

This clonotype was detected a few times. This chain connects TRBV7-9 to TRBJ2-2; a possible D gene is TRBD2 (5 bases). Germline V gene data show CDR1 as SEHNR and CDR2 as FQNEAQ (reference sequence). The CDR3 extends over 13 amino acids. Trimming took off 1 base at V and 7 bases at J, with 7 bases between the two ends. The CDR3 DNA sequence: TGTGCCAGCAGCTTAGTAGGAGGCGGGGAGCTGTTTTTT. Its protein product is CASSLVGGGELFF.

By sample fraction, this clonotype is medium-sized (0.01 to 0.1%). This chain links TRBV6-4 with TRBJ2-3, with D possibly matching TRBD2 (5 bases). Per the germline V gene, CDR1 is MRHNA and CDR2 is SNTAGT. With 0 bases removed from V and 2 bases from J, the gap between germline ends came to 18 bases. This CDR3 has 18 amino acids. The CDR3 region is CASSDSGRVGVLTDTQYF. CDR3 nucleotide sequence: TGTGCCAGCAGTGACTCGGGTCGTGTGGGAGTCCTCACAGATACGCAGTATTTT.

In this sample, this clonotype is medium-sized. This chain connects TRBV15 to TRBJ2-2; 8 bases agree with TRBD1. CDR1 LNHNV and CDR2 YYDKDF come from the germline V gene (reference sequence). The CDR3 is made up of 15 amino acids. With V trimmed by 1 base and J by 4 bases, 2 bases remained unmatched. The DNA for the CDR3 is TGTGCCACCAGCAGAGGAGGGACAGGCACCGGGGAGCTGTTTTTT. Residues: CATSRGGTGTGELFF.

By sample share, this clonotype is medium-sized. The rearrangement links TRBV18 to TRBJ2-1; no reliable D call. This CDR3 region has 14 residues. CDR1 KGHSH and CDR2 LQKENI come from the germline V gene. V was pared by 2 bases and J by 7 bases, with 12 bases between. CDR3 sequence (DNA): TGTGCCAGCTCACCAAGGCTGGCCCAGAATGAGCAGTTCTTC. Translation gives CASSPRLAQNEQFF.

This clonotype was seen more than once but under ten times. The V call is TRBV15, the J call TRBJ2-7, with 8 bases aligning to TRBD2. After removal of 4 bases from V and 0 bases from J, the junction contained 11 bases not matched to a gene. Germline CDR1 and CDR2: LNHNV and YYDKDF (reference sequence). The CDR3 covers 17 residues. This CDR3 is CATSKGLGGRSSYEQYF. The CDR3 coding sequence is TGTGCCACCAGCAAAGGTTTAGGCGGGAGGAGCTCCTACGAGCAGTACTTC.

Relative to its sample, this clonotype is medium-sized. The genes are TRBV6-5 and TRBJ1-1; TRBD1 aligns across 7 bases. CDR1 and CDR2 (germline): MNHEY, SVGAGI. The CDR3 extends over 15 amino acids. Trimming cost V 2 bases and J 0 bases; bases outside gene matches: 3. The CDR3 nucleotides are TGTGCCAGCAGTTACGCGGGACAGCTGAACACTGAAGCTTTCTTT. This sequence encodes CASSYAGQLNTEAFF.

This clonotype is judged medium-sized. CDR3: CASRATQGSASEQFF. As DNA, the CDR3 is TGTGCCAGCAGAGCTACACAGGGTTCCGCAAGTGAGCAGTTCTTC. The chain combines TRBV6-5 with TRBJ2-1; D might be TRBD1 (6 bases). The CDR3 totals 15 residues. The V and J ends lost 6 bases and 9 bases respectively, with 21 bases between them. From germline, CDR1 is MNHEY and CDR2 SVGAGI.

This clonotype is medium-sized in the sample. The genes are TRBV5-6 and TRBJ2-7; 14 positions match TRBD2. Germline V gene sequence: CDR1 SGHDT, CDR2 YYEEEE. This CDR3 is built from 15 residues. V shed 4 bases, J shed 4 bases, and the junction held 4 bases outside the gene matches. DNA for the CDR3: TGTGCCAGCAGCGTGGGACTAGCGGGAGTGTACGAGCAGTACTTC. Translating gives CASSVGLAGVYEQYF.

This clonotype counts as medium-sized. J is TRBJ1-4 and V is TRBV5-4; 8 bases fit TRBD1. V lost 3 bases and J lost 6; bases outside the gene matches: 7. Germline loops: CDR1 SGHNT, CDR2 YYREEE (reference sequence). CDR3 length: 15 amino acids. The CDR3 reads CASSSKQGGDEKLFF. The CDR3 bases are TGTGCCAGCAGCTCGAAACAGGGGGGCGATGAAAAACTGTTTTTT.

This clonotype rates as medium-sized. The chain employs TRBV5-5 and TRBJ2-4; D unresolved. Trimming removed 5 bases at V and 5 bases at J, with 14 bases between. The germline V gene encodes CDR1 SGHKS and CDR2 YYEKEE (reference sequence). The CDR3 covers 14 residues. This chain's CDR3 is CASSLGDWENIQYF. CDR3 nucleotide sequence: TGTGCCAGCAGTTTAGGTGATTGGGAAAACATTCAGTACTTC.

About this clonotype itself: A single base separates this from a much larger clone, so it may be a read error. The rearrangement links TRBV10-3 to TRBJ2-2; 10 nucleotides line up with TRBD1. The ends lost 0 bases at V and 4 bases at J; junction bases unmatched: 2. This CDR3 spans 16 amino acids. In germline, CDR1 is ENHRY, CDR2 SYGVKD. This CDR3 reads CAISESWDRGTGELFF. For the CDR3, the DNA is TGTGCCATCAGTGAGTCTTGGGACAGGGGCACCGGGGAGCTGTTTTTT.

As regards this clonotype: A read error may explain this, as a much larger clone is one base away. The chain joins TRBV6-2 or TRBV6-3 to TRBJ1-2, with D maybe TRBD1 (5 bases). CDR1 and CDR2 (germline): MNHEY, SVGEGT. CDR3 size: 11 residues. Deletions cut 8 bases from V and 8 bases from J, with 12 bases between. This CDR3 reads CASGAAWGYTF. DNA for the CDR3: TGTGCCAGCGGGGCCGCCTGGGGCTACACCTTC.

This clonotype was recorded a few times. The rearrangement links TRBV4-2 to TRBJ2-1; 8 bases match TRBD2. The CDR3 consists of 16 residues. Germline CDR1 is LGHNA and CDR2 is YNFKEQ. After removal of 0 bases from V and 7 bases from J, the junction contained 8 bases not matched to a gene. The CDR3 DNA follows: TGTGCCAGCAGCCAAGACTCGGGAGGGCCTGGGAATGAGCAGTTCTTC. It translates to CASSQDSGGPGNEQFF.

This clonotype was counted a few times. The chain joins TRBV10-3 to TRBJ1-6, with unresolved D. The CDR3 covers 15 residues. Trimming pared 0 bases from V and 5 bases from J, leaving 8 bases between. The germline V gene has CDR1 ENHRY and CDR2 SYGVKD. The CDR3 bases are TGTGCCATCAGTGAGTCGGGCAGCAATAATTCACCCCTCCACTTT. As protein: CAISESGSNNSPLHF.

By share, this clonotype ranks as large. CDR3 sequence reads: CASIFAGAGELFF. The CDR3 nucleotides read TGTGCCAGTATTTTCGCAGGGGCCGGGGAGCTGTTTTTT. The rearrangement links TRBV19 to TRBJ2-2; weak D call: TRBD1 (6 bases). The V gene's germline CDR1 is LNHDA and CDR2 SQIVND (reference sequence). CDR3 length equals 13 residues. Between the trimmed V and J ends, which lost 7 bases and 6 bases, there was a span of 12 bases.

This clonotype is classed as medium-sized. The V gene is TRBV30, the J gene TRBJ1-3, with D hard to call. This CDR3 is built from 14 residues. The V and J ends lost 2 bases and 0 bases respectively, with 8 bases between them. Germline CDR1 and CDR2: GTSNPN and SVGIG (reference sequence). CDR3: CAWSRSVSGNTIYF. CDR3 DNA: TGTGCCTGGAGTAGGTCAGTCTCTGGAAACACCATATATTTT.

V usage is TRBV6-4 and J usage is TRBJ2-2; the D gene is possibly TRBD2 (6 bases). The germline V gene encodes CDR1 MRHNA and CDR2 SNTAGT. CDR3 length equals 16 residues. Trimming left V 6 bases short and J 0 bases short, with 14 bases between. The CDR3 DNA sequence: TGTGCCAGCAGCCCCTTCGGGGGACCGAACACCGGGGAGCTGTTTTTT. Protein sequence: CASSPFGGPNTGELFF.

The V call is TRBV6-5, the J call TRBJ2-2; D might be TRBD2 (6 bases). The CDR3 has 16 residues. V lost 2 bases and J 5 bases, leaving 15 bases between the germline ends. Germline CDR1 MNHEY, CDR2 SVGAGI. CDR3 bases: TGTGCCAGCAGTTACCCGGGGACGGGAGAAACCGGGGAGCTGTTTTTT. Residues: CASSYPGTGETGELFF.

By frequency in the sample, this clonotype is medium-sized. The J gene is TRBJ2-7, the V gene TRBV30; D ambiguous. The CDR3 is 12 residues long. V was pared by 6 bases and J by 2 bases, with 11 bases between. Germline loops: CDR1 GTSNPN, CDR2 SVGIG (reference sequence). The CDR3 region is CACASGTYEQYF. CDR3 DNA: TGTGCCTGTGCTAGTGGTACCTACGAGCAGTACTTC.

The table lists this clonotype with a count of one. The chain uses TRBV5-6 and TRBJ2-6; D assignment may be TRBD1 or TRBD2 (5 bases each). The CDR3 spans 16 residues. V lost 2 bases to trimming and J lost 0 bases, with 9 bases between them. The V gene's germline CDR1 is SGHDT and CDR2 YYEEEE. The CDR3 bases are TGTGCCAGCAGCTTTGGGGCGGGCTCTGGGGCCAACGTCCTGACTTTC. The encoded protein is CASSFGAGSGANVLTF.

By proportion, this clonotype is medium-sized. V usage is TRBV7-9 and J usage is TRBJ1-6, with 7 bases fitting TRBD1. The CDR3 has 17 amino acids. Trimming removed 4 bases from V and 7 bases from J; junction bases left unmatched: 13. Germline CDR1 SEHNR, CDR2 FQNEAQ (reference sequence). This CDR3 is CASSSHDREGGNSPLHF. In DNA, the CDR3 is TGTGCCAGCAGCTCCCACGACAGGGAAGGGGGGAATTCACCCCTCCACTTT.

V gene TRBV4-3 combines with J gene TRBJ1-1, with a weak D call TRBD1 (6 bases). V lost 2 bases and J 1 base, leaving 11 bases between the germline ends. Germline V gives CDR1 LGHNA, CDR2 YSLEER. This CDR3 comprises 15 residues. The CDR3 nucleotides read TGCGCCAGCAGCCAATTAGGGGGGGGGAACACTGAAGCTTTCTTT. It encodes CASSQLGGGNTEAFF.

This chain's CDR3 is CATSRETRINQPQHF. In DNA, the CDR3 is TGTGCCACCAGCAGAGAAACGCGGATCAATCAGCCCCAGCATTTT. V usage is TRBV15 and J usage is TRBJ1-5; D is ambiguous. Deletions cut 0 bases from V and 3 bases from J, with 9 bases between. CDR3 size: 15 residues. Germline lookup yields CDR1 LNHNV and CDR2 YYDKDF (reference sequence).

This clonotype qualifies as medium-sized. The rearrangement uses TRBV30 and TRBJ2-4, with 7 nucleotides matching TRBD2. The ends lost 2 bases at V and 0 bases at J; junction bases unmatched: 13. Germline CDR1 is GTSNPN and CDR2 is SVGIG (reference sequence). The CDR3 covers 18 residues. The CDR3 coding sequence is TGTGCCTGGAGTAGGGGAGCTCGAGCGGGGTTAGCCAAAAACATTCAGTACTTC. Its translation: CAWSRGARAGLAKNIQYF.

The genes are TRBV7-2 and TRBJ2-5, with TRBD1 as a possible D gene (6 bases). The CDR3 spans 17 residues. The V gene lost 1 base and the J gene lost 5 bases, with 20 bases spanning the gap. Per the germline V gene, CDR1 is SGHTA and CDR2 is FQGNSA. Written as DNA, the CDR3 is TGTGCCAGCAGCTTAGGTGACAGGTCAATACGTAGGGAGACCCAGTACTTC. Protein product: CASSLGDRSIRRETQYF.

By frequency in the sample, this clonotype is medium-sized. This rearrangement joins TRBV15 to TRBJ1-2; D gene ambiguous. Germline CDR1 reads LNHNV; CDR2 reads YYDKDF (reference sequence). The CDR3 covers 13 residues. V lost 4 bases to trimming and J lost 2 bases, with 8 bases between them. CDR3 in amino acids: CATSKARNYGYTF. The CDR3 DNA reads as TGTGCCACCAGCAAAGCTAGAAACTATGGCTACACCTTC.